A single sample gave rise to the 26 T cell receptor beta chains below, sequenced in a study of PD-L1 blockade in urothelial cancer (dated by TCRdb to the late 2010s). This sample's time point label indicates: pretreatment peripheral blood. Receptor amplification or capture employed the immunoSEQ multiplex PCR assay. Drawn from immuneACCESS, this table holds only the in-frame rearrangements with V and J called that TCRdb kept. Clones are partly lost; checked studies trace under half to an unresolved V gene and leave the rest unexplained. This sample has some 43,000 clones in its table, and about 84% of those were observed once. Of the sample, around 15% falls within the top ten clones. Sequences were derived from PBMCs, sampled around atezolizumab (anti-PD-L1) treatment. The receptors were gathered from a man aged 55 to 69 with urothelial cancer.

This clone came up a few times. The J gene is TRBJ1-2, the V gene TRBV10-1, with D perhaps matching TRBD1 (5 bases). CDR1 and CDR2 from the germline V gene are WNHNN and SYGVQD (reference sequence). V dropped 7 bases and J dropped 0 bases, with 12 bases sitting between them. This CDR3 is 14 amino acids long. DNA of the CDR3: TGCGCCAGCAAGGAGGGACTAACTAACTATGGCTACACCTTC. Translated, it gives CASKEGLTNYGYTF.

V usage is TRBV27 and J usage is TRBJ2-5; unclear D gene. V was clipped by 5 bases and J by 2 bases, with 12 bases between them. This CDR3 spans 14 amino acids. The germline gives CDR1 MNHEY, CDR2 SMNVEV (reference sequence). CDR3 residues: CASSLWAGQETQYF. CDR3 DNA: TGTGCCAGCAGTCTCTGGGCAGGACAAGAGACCCAGTACTTC.

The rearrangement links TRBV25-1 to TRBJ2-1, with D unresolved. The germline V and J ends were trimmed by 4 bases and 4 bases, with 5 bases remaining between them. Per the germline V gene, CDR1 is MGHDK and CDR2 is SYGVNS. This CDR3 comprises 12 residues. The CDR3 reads CASSGPYNEQFF. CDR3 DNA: TGTGCCAGCAGTGGGCCGTACAATGAGCAGTTCTTC.

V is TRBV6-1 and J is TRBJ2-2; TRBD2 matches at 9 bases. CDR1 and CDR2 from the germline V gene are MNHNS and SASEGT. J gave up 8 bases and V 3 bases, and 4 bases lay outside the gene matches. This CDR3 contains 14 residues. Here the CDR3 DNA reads TGTGCCAGCAGTGAGCGGGAGGGCCGAGGGGAGCTGTTTTTT. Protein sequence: CASSEREGRGELFF.

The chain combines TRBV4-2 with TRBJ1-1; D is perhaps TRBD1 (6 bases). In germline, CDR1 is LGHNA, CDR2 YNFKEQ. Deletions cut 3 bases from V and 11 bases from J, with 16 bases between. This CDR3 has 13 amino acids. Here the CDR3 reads CASSHRAGERAFF. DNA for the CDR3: TGTGCCAGCAGCCACCGGGCAGGGGAGAGGGCTTTCTTT.

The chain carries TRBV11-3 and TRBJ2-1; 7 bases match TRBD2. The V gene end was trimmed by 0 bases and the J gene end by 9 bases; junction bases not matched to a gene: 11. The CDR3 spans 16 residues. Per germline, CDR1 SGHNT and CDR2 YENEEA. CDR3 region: CASSLEAGVKGSEQFF. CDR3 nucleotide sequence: TGTGCCAGCAGCTTAGAGGCGGGGGTAAAGGGGAGTGAGCAGTTCTTC.

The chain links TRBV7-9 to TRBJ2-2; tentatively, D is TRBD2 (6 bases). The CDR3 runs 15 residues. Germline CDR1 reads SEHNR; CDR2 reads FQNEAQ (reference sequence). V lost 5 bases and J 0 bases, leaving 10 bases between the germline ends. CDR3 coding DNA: TGTGCCAGCAGCCGCGGGACGGCGAACACCGGGGAGCTGTTTTTT. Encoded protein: CASSRGTANTGELFF. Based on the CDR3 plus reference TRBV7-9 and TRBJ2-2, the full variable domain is DTGVSQNPRHKITKRGQNVTFRCDPISEHNRLYWYRQTLGQGPEFLTYFQNEAQLEKSRLLSDRFSAERPKGSFSTLEIQRTEQGDSAMYLCASSRGTANTGELFFGEGSRLTVL.

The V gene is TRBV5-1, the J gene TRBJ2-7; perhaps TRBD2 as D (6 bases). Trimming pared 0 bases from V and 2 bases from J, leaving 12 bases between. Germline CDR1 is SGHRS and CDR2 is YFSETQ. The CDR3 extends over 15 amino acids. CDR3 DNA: TGCGCCAGCAGCTTGGGGACTACCCAAGCCTACGAGCAGTACTTC. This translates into CASSLGTTQAYEQYF.

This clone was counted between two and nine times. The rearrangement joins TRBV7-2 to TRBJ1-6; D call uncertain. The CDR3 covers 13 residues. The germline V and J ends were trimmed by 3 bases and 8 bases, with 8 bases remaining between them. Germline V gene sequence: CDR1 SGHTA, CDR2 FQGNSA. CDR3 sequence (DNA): TGTGCCAGCAGCTTTGGAGTGGATTCACCCCTCCACTTT. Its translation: CASSFGVDSPLHF. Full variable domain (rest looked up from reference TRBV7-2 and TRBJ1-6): GAGVSQSPSNKVTEKGKDVELRCDPISGHTALYWYRQSLGQGLEFLIYFQGNSAPDKSGLPSDRFSAERTGGSVSTLTIQRTQQEDSAVYLCASSFGVDSPLHFGNGTRLTVT.

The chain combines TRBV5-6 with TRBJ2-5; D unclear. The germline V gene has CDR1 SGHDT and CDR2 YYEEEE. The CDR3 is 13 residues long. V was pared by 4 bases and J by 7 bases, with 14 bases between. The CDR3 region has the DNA TGTGCCAGCAGCCGCCCCGCGGCCGGGACCCAGTACTTC. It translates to CASSRPAAGTQYF.

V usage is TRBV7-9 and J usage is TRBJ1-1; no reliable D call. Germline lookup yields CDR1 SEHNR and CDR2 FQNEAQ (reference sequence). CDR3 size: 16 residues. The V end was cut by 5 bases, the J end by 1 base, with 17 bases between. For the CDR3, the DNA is TGTGCCAGCAGCCATCGGACTGCGGGTCCGAACACTGAAGCTTTCTTT. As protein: CASSHRTAGPNTEAFF.

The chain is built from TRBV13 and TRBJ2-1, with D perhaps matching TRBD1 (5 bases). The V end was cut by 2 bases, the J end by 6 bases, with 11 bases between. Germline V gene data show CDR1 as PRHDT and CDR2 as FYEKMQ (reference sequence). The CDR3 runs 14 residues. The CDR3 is CASSLTGRVNEQFF. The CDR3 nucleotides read TGTGCCAGCAGCTTAACAGGCCGGGTCAATGAGCAGTTCTTC. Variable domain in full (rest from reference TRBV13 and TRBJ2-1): AAGVIQSPRHLIKEKRETATLKCYPIPRHDTVYWYQQGPGQDPQFLISFYEKMQSDKGSIPDRFSAQQFSDYHSELNMSSLELGDSALYFCASSLTGRVNEQFFGPGTRLTVL.

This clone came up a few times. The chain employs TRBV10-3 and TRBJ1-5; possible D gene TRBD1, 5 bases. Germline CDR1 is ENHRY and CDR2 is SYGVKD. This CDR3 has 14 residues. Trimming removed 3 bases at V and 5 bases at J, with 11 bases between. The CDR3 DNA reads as TGTGCCATCAGTGACGACAGTCTTTATCAGCCCCAGCATTTT. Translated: CAISDDSLYQPQHF.

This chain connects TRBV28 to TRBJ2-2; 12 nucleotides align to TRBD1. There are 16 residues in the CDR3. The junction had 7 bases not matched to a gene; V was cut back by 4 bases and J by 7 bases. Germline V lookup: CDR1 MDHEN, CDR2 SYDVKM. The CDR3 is CASSSPGQGAVGELFF. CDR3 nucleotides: TGTGCCAGCAGTTCCCCGGGACAGGGGGCCGTCGGGGAGCTGTTTTTT.

CDR3 in DNA: TGTGCCAGCAGCAGGGACAGGCTAACGATTAATTCACCCCTCCACTTT. It yields the protein CASSRDRLTINSPLHF. V and J are TRBV11-2 and TRBJ1-6; 8 bases align to TRBD1. The V and J ends lost 5 bases and 6 bases, in that order; junction bases with no gene match: 9. Germline CDR1 SGHAT, CDR2 FQNNGV. The CDR3 runs to 16 residues.

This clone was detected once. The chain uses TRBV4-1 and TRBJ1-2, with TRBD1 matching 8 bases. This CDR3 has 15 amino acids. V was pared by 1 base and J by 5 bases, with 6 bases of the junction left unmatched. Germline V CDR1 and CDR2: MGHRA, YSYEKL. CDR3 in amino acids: CASSQGGQDLYGYTF. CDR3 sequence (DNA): TGCGCCAGCAGCCAAGGGGGACAGGATTTATATGGCTACACCTTC.

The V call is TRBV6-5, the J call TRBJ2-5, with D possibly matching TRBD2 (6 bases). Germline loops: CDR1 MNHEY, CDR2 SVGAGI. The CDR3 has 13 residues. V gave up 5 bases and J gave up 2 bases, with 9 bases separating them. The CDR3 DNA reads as TGTGCCAGCAGTCGGGGGTGGCAAGAGACCCAGTACTTC. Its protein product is CASSRGWQETQYF.

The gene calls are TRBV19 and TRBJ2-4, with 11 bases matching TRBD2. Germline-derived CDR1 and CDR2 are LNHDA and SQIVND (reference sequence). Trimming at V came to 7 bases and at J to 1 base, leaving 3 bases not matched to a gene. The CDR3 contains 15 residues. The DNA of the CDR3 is TGTGCCAGTACATCTAGCGGGAGGGCCAAAAACATTCAGTACTTC. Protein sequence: CASTSSGRAKNIQYF.

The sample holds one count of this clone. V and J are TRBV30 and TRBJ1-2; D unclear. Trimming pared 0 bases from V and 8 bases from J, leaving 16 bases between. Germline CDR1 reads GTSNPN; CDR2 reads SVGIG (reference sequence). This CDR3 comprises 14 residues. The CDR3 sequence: CAWSVIEGIGGYTF. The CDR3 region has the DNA TGTGCCTGGAGTGTAATCGAGGGAATTGGAGGCTACACCTTC.

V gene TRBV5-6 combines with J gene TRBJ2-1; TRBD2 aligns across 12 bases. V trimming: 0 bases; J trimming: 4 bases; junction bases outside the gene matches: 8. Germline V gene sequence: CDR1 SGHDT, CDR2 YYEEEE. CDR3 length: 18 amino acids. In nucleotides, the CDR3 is TGTGCCAGCAGCTTGGCTGGACTAGCGGGGATTAAGTACAATGAGCAGTTCTTC. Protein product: CASSLAGLAGIKYNEQFF.

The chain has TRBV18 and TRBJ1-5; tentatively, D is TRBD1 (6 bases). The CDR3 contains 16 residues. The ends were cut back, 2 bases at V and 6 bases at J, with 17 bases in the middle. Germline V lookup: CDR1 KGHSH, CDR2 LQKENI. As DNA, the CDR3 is TGTGCCAGCTCACCATCGATCGTTCAGGGGTTTCAGCCCCAGCATTTT. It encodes CASSPSIVQGFQPQHF.

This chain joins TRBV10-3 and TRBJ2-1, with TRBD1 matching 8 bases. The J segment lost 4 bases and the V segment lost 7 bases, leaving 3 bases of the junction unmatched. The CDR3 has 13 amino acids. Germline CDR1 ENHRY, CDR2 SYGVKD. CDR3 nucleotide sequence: TGTGCCATCAAAGGACAGGGATACAATGAGCAGTTCTTC. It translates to CAIKGQGYNEQFF.

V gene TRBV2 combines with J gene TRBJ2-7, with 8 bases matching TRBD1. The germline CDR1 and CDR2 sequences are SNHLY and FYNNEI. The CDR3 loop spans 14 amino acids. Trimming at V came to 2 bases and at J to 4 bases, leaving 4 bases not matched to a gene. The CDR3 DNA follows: TGTGCCAGCAGTGAACAGGGGGCAGGGTACGAGCAGTACTTC. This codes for CASSEQGAGYEQYF.

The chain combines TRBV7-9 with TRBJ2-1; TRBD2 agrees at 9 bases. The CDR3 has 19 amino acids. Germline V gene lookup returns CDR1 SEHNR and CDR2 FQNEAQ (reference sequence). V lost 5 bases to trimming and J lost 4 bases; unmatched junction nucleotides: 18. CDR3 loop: CASSPSGGGRAKGYNEQFF. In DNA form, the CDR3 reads TGTGCCAGCAGCCCTTCCGGGGGCGGGAGGGCCAAAGGGTACAATGAGCAGTTCTTC.

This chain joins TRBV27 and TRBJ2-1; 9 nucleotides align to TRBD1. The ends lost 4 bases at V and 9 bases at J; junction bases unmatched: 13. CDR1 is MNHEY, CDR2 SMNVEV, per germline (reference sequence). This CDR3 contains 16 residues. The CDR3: CASSYTVGQGMSEQFF. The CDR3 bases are TGTGCCAGCAGTTACACTGTCGGACAGGGGATGTCTGAGCAGTTCTTC.

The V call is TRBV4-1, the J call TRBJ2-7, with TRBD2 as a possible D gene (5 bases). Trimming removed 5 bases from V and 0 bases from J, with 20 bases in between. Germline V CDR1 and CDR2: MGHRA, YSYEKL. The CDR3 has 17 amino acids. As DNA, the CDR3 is TGCGCCAGCAGCTTGGCTAAGCGAGCTGGGAGCTCCTACGAGCAGTACTTC. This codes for CASSLAKRAGSSYEQYF.